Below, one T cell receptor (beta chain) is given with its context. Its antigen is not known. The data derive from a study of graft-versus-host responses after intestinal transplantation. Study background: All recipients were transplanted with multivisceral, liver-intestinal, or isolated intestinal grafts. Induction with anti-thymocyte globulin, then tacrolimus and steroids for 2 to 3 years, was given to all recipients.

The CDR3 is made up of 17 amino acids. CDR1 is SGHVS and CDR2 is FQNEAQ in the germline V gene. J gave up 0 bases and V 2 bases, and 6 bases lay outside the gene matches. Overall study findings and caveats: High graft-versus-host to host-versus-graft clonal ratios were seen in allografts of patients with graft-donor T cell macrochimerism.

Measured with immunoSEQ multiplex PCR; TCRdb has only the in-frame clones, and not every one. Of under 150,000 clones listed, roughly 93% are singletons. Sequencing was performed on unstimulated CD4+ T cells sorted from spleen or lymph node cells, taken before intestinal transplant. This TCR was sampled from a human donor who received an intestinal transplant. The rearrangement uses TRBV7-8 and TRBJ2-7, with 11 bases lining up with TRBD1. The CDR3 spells CASSLISGTGGSYEQYF. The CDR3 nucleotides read TGTGCCAGCAGCTTAATCTCCGGGACAGGGGGCTCCTACGAGCAGTACTTC.